These 26 T cell receptor beta chains share one sample of origin, sequenced in a study of OX40 agonist ivuxolimab in advanced cancers. Assay used: immunoSEQ multiplex PCR; TCRdb lists only in-frame clones, some missing. The top ten hold roughly 2% of the sample, which has about 76,000 clones, 85% seen once. The sample consisted of CD4+ or CD8+ T cells sorted from blood, taken in a trial of the OX40 agonist ivuxolimab. The source is an adult with an advanced solid tumor such as melanoma, head and neck, liver or kidney cancer.

The chain links TRBV19 to TRBJ1-1, with TRBD1 matching 7 bases. J was trimmed by 3 bases and V by 3 bases; bases with no gene match: 7. The CDR3 has 15 residues. The V gene's germline CDR1 is LNHDA and CDR2 SQIVND (reference sequence). The CDR3 region is CASSMGDREYTEAFF. CDR3 sequence (DNA): TGTGCCAGTAGTATGGGTGACAGGGAGTACACTGAAGCTTTCTTT.

The rearrangement links TRBV30 to TRBJ2-7; D gene ambiguous. The V and J ends lost 2 bases and 0 bases respectively, with 5 bases between them. The CDR3 spans 12 residues. CDR1 GTSNPN and CDR2 SVGIG come from the germline V gene (reference sequence). Here the CDR3 reads CAWSKSSYEQYF. CDR3 sequence (DNA): TGTGCCTGGAGTAAGAGCTCCTACGAGCAGTACTTC. The full variable domain, rest sourced from reference TRBV30 and TRBJ2-7, is SQTIHQWPATLVQPVGSPLSLECTVEGTSNPNLYWYRQAAGRGLQLLFYSVGIGQISSEVPQNLSASRPQDRQFILSSKKLLLSDSGFYLCAWSKSSYEQYFGPGTRLTVT.

This clone was counted a few times. The V call is TRBV7-8, the J call TRBJ2-1; D gene uncertain. CDR3 size: 11 residues. Germline lookup yields CDR1 SGHVS and CDR2 FQNEAQ. V was cut by 0 bases and J by 9 bases, with 3 bases left in between. The CDR3 sequence: CASSLATEQFF. Here the CDR3 DNA reads TGTGCCAGCAGCTTAGCCACTGAGCAGTTCTTC.

V usage is TRBV30 and J usage is TRBJ2-2; the D is unclear. This CDR3 is 13 amino acids long. V was shortened by 2 bases and J by 7 bases, with 11 bases between the two germline ends. CDR1 and CDR2 (germline): GTSNPN, SVGIG (reference sequence). The CDR3 nucleotides are TGTGCCTGGAGTAACACACGCGGCGGGGAGCTGTTTTTT. Amino acid sequence: CAWSNTRGGELFF. The entire variable domain, with the rest obtained from reference TRBV30 and TRBJ2-2, is as follows: SQTIHQWPATLVQPVGSPLSLECTVEGTSNPNLYWYRQAAGRGLQLLFYSVGIGQISSEVPQNLSASRPQDRQFILSSKKLLLSDSGFYLCAWSNTRGGELFFGEGSRLTVL.

The chain is built from TRBV11-3 and TRBJ2-7; D is tentatively TRBD1 or TRBD2 (5 bases each). The CDR3 spans 16 residues. Germline V gene lookup returns CDR1 SGHNT and CDR2 YENEEA. V lost 1 base, J lost 3 bases, and 16 bases lay in between. This chain's CDR3 is CASSLVPPGRIYEQYF. The CDR3 DNA sequence: TGTGCCAGCAGCTTAGTCCCCCCGGGGCGCATCTACGAGCAGTACTTC.

This rearrangement joins TRBV6-5 to TRBJ2-7; TRBD1 aligns across 11 bases. With V trimmed by 5 bases and J by 2 bases, 5 bases remained unmatched. This CDR3 contains 15 residues. Germline CDR1 reads MNHEY; CDR2 reads SVGAGI. The CDR3 nucleotides read TGTGCCAGCAGTCCGGACAGGGGGCGAACCTACGAGCAGTACTTC. Residues: CASSPDRGRTYEQYF.

The J gene is TRBJ1-1, the V gene TRBV5-1; D is ambiguous. The length of the CDR3 is 13 residues. V lost 2 bases to trimming and J lost 3 bases, with 8 bases between them. Germline CDR1 is SGHRS and CDR2 is YFSETQ. This CDR3 is CASSFTAYTEAFF. The CDR3 coding sequence is TGCGCCAGCAGCTTTACAGCCTACACTGAAGCTTTCTTT.

CDR3 DNA sequence: TGTGCCAGCAGCTCGGGACTTTTGGGAACTGAAGCTTTCTTT. It translates to CASSSGLLGTEAFF. V is TRBV7-2 and J is TRBJ1-1; D is perhaps TRBD1 (5 bases). This CDR3 comprises 14 residues. CDR1 and CDR2 (germline): SGHTA, FQGNSA. V lost 4 bases, J lost 5 bases, and 14 bases lay in between.

V is TRBV28 and J is TRBJ2-4, with D perhaps matching TRBD1 or TRBD2 (5 bases each). CDR1 and CDR2 from the germline V gene are MDHEN and SYDVKM. This CDR3 contains 17 residues. V lost 2 bases to trimming and J lost 0 bases, with 14 bases between them. The CDR3 protein is CASSLSEGQLAKNIQYF. The CDR3, as DNA: TGTGCCAGCAGTTTAAGCGAGGGGCAGCTAGCCAAAAACATTCAGTACTTC.

A few counts support this clone. The chain uses TRBV30 and TRBJ1-1; D is perhaps TRBD1 (5 bases). V gave up 3 bases and J gave up 4 bases, with 12 bases separating them. From germline, CDR1 is GTSNPN and CDR2 SVGIG (reference sequence). The CDR3 is 13 residues long. CDR3 nucleotides: TGTGCCTGGAGCGGAAAGGGGATCACTGAAGCTTTCTTT. Its protein is CAWSGKGITEAFF.

The genes are TRBV7-9 and TRBJ1-1; TRBD1 might be the D (5 bases). CDR1 and CDR2 from the germline V gene are SEHNR and FQNEAQ (reference sequence). The CDR3 is made up of 16 amino acids. V was cut by 4 bases and J by 1 base, with 16 bases left in between. The CDR3 loop reads CASSSNHVTGNTEAFF. The CDR3 nucleotides are TGTGCCAGCAGCTCCAACCATGTTACAGGGAACACTGAAGCTTTCTTT.

V usage is TRBV15 and J usage is TRBJ2-5, with 7 bases identical to TRBD1. The end of the DNA fits TRBJ2-7 better, so the J call may be wrong. Germline V gene data show CDR1 as LNHNV and CDR2 as YYDKDF (reference sequence). CDR3 length: 14 residues. CDR3 nucleotide sequence: TGTGCCACCAGCATCGACAGGGTACATTACGAGCAGTACTTC. It encodes CATSIDRVHYEQYF.

This chain links TRBV4-2 with TRBJ2-1, with D unresolved. This CDR3 has 16 amino acids. From germline, CDR1 is LGHNA and CDR2 YNFKEQ. Trimming left V 1 base short and J 0 bases short, with 10 bases between. In DNA form, the CDR3 reads TGTGCCAGCAGCCAAGGGGCGTCTCCCTCCTACAATGAGCAGTTCTTC. Protein product: CASSQGASPSYNEQFF.

The chain combines TRBV2 with TRBJ2-5, with 9 bases fitting TRBD1. CDR3 size: 14 residues. Germline CDR1 is SNHLY and CDR2 is FYNNEI. The ends lost 7 bases at V and 6 bases at J; junction bases unmatched: 9. The CDR3 here is CASINTGGVKTQYF. CDR3 coding DNA: TGTGCCAGCATTAATACAGGGGGCGTAAAGACCCAGTACTTC.

The chain combines TRBV4-3 with TRBJ1-6, with 7 bases lining up with TRBD1. V shed 1 base and J 7 bases; nucleotides not matched to a gene: 7. The CDR3 runs to 16 residues. CDR1 and CDR2 (germline): LGHNA, YSLEER. The CDR3, as DNA: TGCGCCAGCAGCCAAGCCTCCGGGACAGCAAATTCACCCCTCCACTTT. Amino acids: CASSQASGTANSPLHF.

The rearrangement uses TRBV2 and TRBJ1-3, with a possible D match to TRBD1 (6 bases). The CDR3 totals 16 residues. The V end lost 6 bases, the J end lost 0 bases, and 15 bases lay between the germline ends. CDR1 and CDR2 (germline): SNHLY, FYNNEI. CDR3 region: CASSQQGGSSGNTIYF. For the CDR3, the DNA is TGTGCCAGCAGCCAACAAGGGGGGAGCTCTGGAAACACCATATATTTT.

The rearrangement uses TRBV6-1 and TRBJ2-2; D gene uncertain. The germline V gene has CDR1 MNHNS and CDR2 SASEGT. The CDR3 totals 13 residues. The germline V and J ends were trimmed by 1 base and 7 bases, with 7 bases remaining between them. CDR3 bases: TGTGCCAGCAGTGAAGTAGCAGACGGGGAGCTGTTTTTT. Encoded protein: CASSEVADGELFF.

CDR3: CASAQIRSNTEAFF. Written as DNA, the CDR3 is TGTGCCAGCGCCCAGATCAGATCGAACACTGAAGCTTTCTTT. This chain connects TRBV28 to TRBJ1-1, with unresolved D. Germline CDR1 MDHEN, CDR2 SYDVKM. The CDR3 has 14 amino acids. V lost 8 bases and J lost 1, with 14 bases in between.

The chain carries TRBV30 and TRBJ1-2; D gene unclear. Trimming took 5 bases from V and 1 from J, leaving 11 bases between them. The germline CDR1 and CDR2 sequences are GTSNPN and SVGIG (reference sequence). The CDR3 has 13 residues. The CDR3 DNA is TGTGCCTGGGGGTCGGGGAATAACTATGGCTACACCTTC. It yields the protein CAWGSGNNYGYTF.

As DNA, the CDR3 is TGTGCCAGCAGCCTACAGGGGCCTCATTCACCCCTCCACTTT. It translates to CASSLQGPHSPLHF. This sequence joins TRBV11-2 and TRBJ1-6; 7 positions match TRBD1. The CDR3 loop spans 14 amino acids. Trimming took 5 bases from V and 8 from J; bases not matched to a gene: 6. CDR1 is SGHAT and CDR2 is FQNNGV in the germline V gene.

The chain employs TRBV4-2 and TRBJ2-5; weak D call: TRBD2 (6 bases). The germline V gene encodes CDR1 LGHNA and CDR2 YNFKEQ. The CDR3 has 15 amino acids. V was clipped by 4 bases and J by 5 bases, with 17 bases between them. The CDR3 DNA is TGTGCCAGCAGCCCCGCCGGGGAACGGGAGGAGACCCAGTACTTC. It is translated as CASSPAGEREETQYF.

This chain joins TRBV19 and TRBJ2-4, with a tentative D call TRBD2 (6 bases). Germline loops: CDR1 LNHDA, CDR2 SQIVND (reference sequence). CDR3 length: 18 residues. Between the trimmed V and J ends, which lost 3 bases and 0 bases, there was a span of 18 bases. For the CDR3, the DNA is TGTGCCAGTAGTATTTTTAGGTGGGGGGTTGAAGCCAAAAACATTCAGTACTTC. It codes for CASSIFRWGVEAKNIQYF.

V is TRBV29-1 and J is TRBJ1-3; D is uncertain. CDR1 is SQVTM and CDR2 is ANQGSEA in the germline V gene. This CDR3 spans 15 amino acids. The V end lost 4 bases, the J end lost 0 bases, and 13 bases lay between the germline ends. DNA of the CDR3: TGCAGCGTTGTACTGAACGGAGTCTCTGGAAACACCATATATTTT. It encodes CSVVLNGVSGNTIYF.

CDR3 protein: CASSIAYTGETQYF. The CDR3 nucleotides read TGTGCCAGTAGTATCGCTTATACTGGGGAGACCCAGTACTTC. The chain links TRBV19 to TRBJ2-5; D unclear. Germline CDR1 reads LNHDA; CDR2 reads SQIVND (reference sequence). The CDR3 consists of 14 residues. Trimming stripped 3 bases from V and 5 bases from J, with 13 bases between.

The gene calls are TRBV5-1 and TRBJ1-6, with a tentative D call TRBD1 (6 bases). This CDR3 has 15 amino acids. V dropped 4 bases and J dropped 10 bases, with 18 bases sitting between them. Germline CDR1 is SGHRS and CDR2 is YFSETQ. CDR3 DNA sequence: TGCGCCAGCAGCGCAAACAGGGCGGAACGATCACCCCTCCACTTT. Amino acids: CASSANRAERSPLHF.

The chain has TRBV5-1 and TRBJ2-3; D is unresolved. The CDR3 is 17 residues long. Trimming took 1 base from V and 2 from J, leaving 17 bases between them. Germline V gene sequence: CDR1 SGHRS, CDR2 YFSETQ. CDR3 in DNA: TGCGCCAGCAGCTTGTCGGTACCGACCTTCCCCACAGATACGCAGTATTTT. Protein: CASSLSVPTFPTDTQYF.